The rows below give T cell receptor beta chains drawn from one sample of a study of CD8 T cells in Susac syndrome. TCRdb recomputed calls from the immunoSEQ multiplex PCR reads with MiXCR, one row per CDR3 protein. Here the sample spans 75,000 to 95,000 distinct CDR3 sequences, around 96% being singletons. The specimen sequenced was CD8+ T cells from PBMCs. All receptors come from a human donor with Susac syndrome. Both conserved end residues are part of each CDR3. A D gene is named only where the DNA matches it firmly. Part of the rows lack a size; the others show once, few, many or a class for expanded clones.

CDR3 protein: CASREDGDNSPLHF; CDR3 DNA: TGTGCCAGCAGAGAAGACGGCGATAATTCACCCCTCCACTTT; clone size: once; J gene: TRBJ1-6; D gene: -; V gene: TRBV12-3/TRBV12-4
CDR3 protein: CAWSVYGASTDTQYF; CDR3 DNA: TGTGCCTGGAGTGTGTACGGGGCTAGCACAGATACGCAGTATTTT; clone size: -; J gene: TRBJ2-3; D gene: -; V gene: TRBV30
CDR3 protein: CASSSGQFEAFF; CDR3 DNA: TGCGCCAGCAGCTCAGGACAGTTTGAAGCTTTCTTT; clone size: -; J gene: TRBJ1-1; D gene: -; V gene: TRBV5-1
CDR3 protein: CASSLRWGSNQETQYF; CDR3 DNA: TGTGCCAGCAGCTTGCGATGGGGGTCCAACCAAGAGACCCAGTACTTC; clone size: -; J gene: TRBJ2-5; D gene: -; V gene: TRBV7-6
CDR3 protein: CAWTVVPANYGYTF; CDR3 DNA: TGTGCCTGGACAGTTGTACCAGCTAACTATGGCTACACCTTC; clone size: -; J gene: TRBJ1-2; D gene: -; V gene: TRBV30
CDR3 protein: CASSISGVQETQYF; CDR3 DNA: TGTGCCAGCAGCATTAGCGGGGTCCAAGAGACCCAGTACTTC; clone size: -; J gene: TRBJ2-5; D gene: TRBD2; V gene: TRBV7-2
CDR3 protein: CASSLMSGIGYTF; CDR3 DNA: TGTGCCAGCAGCCTAATGTCGGGGATTGGCTACACCTTC; clone size: -; J gene: TRBJ1-2; D gene: -; V gene: TRBV28
CDR3 protein: CASKTGSTDTQYF; CDR3 DNA: TGTGCCAGCAAGACAGGGAGCACAGATACGCAGTATTTT; clone size: -; J gene: TRBJ2-3; D gene: TRBD1; V gene: TRBV27
CDR3 protein: CATSDAGIANTGELFF; CDR3 DNA: TGTGCCACCAGTGATGCAGGTATCGCGAACACCGGGGAGCTGTTTTTT; clone size: -; J gene: TRBJ2-2; D gene: -; V gene: TRBV24-1
CDR3 protein: CSASVGAGELFF; CDR3 DNA: TGCAGTGCTAGTGTGGGGGCCGGGGAGCTGTTTTTT; clone size: -; J gene: TRBJ2-2; D gene: -; V gene: TRBV20-1
CDR3 protein: CASSLMSSGGSSGANVLTF; CDR3 DNA: TGCGCCAGCAGCTTGATGTCTAGCGGGGGCTCATCTGGGGCCAACGTCCTGACTTTC; clone size: -; J gene: TRBJ2-6; D gene: TRBD2; V gene: TRBV5-1
CDR3 protein: CSASGTSAGYEQYF; CDR3 DNA: TGCAGTGCTAGTGGGACATCTGCTGGATACGAGCAGTACTTC; clone size: -; J gene: TRBJ2-7; D gene: -; V gene: TRBV20-1
CDR3 protein: CASSATGLSYEQYF; CDR3 DNA: TGTGCCAGCAGCGCCACGGGGTTGTCCTACGAGCAGTACTTC; clone size: -; J gene: TRBJ2-7; D gene: -; V gene: TRBV9
CDR3 protein: CATSRDGMEKYF; CDR3 DNA: TGTGCCACCAGCAGAGATGGGATGGAGAAGTACTTC; clone size: -; J gene: TRBJ2-7; D gene: -; V gene: TRBV15
CDR3 protein: CASSLGALGDTEAFF; CDR3 DNA: TGTGCCAGCAGCTTGGGGGCGTTGGGAGACACTGAAGCTTTCTTT; clone size: -; J gene: TRBJ1-1; D gene: -; V gene: TRBV5-6
CDR3 protein: CAIRASAGGQETQYF; CDR3 DNA: TGTGCCATCAGGGCCTCCGCGGGGGGGCAGGAGACCCAGTACTTC; clone size: -; J gene: TRBJ2-5; D gene: TRBD2; V gene: TRBV10-3
CDR3 protein: CASRRAGTDTGELFF; CDR3 DNA: TGTGCCAGCAGGCGTGCCGGGACAGACACCGGGGAGCTGTTTTTT; clone size: -; J gene: TRBJ2-2; D gene: TRBD1; V gene: TRBV7-2
CDR3 protein: CASSPDRGHQPQHF; CDR3 DNA: TGTGCCAGCAGCCCTGACAGGGGGCATCAGCCCCAGCATTTT; clone size: -; J gene: TRBJ1-5; D gene: TRBD1; V gene: TRBV7-2
CDR3 protein: CSAPSGTSVQETQYF; CDR3 DNA: TGCAGTGCCCCGAGCGGGACTAGCGTCCAAGAGACCCAGTACTTC; clone size: -; J gene: TRBJ2-5; D gene: TRBD2; V gene: TRBV20-1
CDR3 protein: CSARDRRTGAQETQYF; CDR3 DNA: TGCAGTGCTAGAGATCGTAGGACAGGGGCCCAAGAGACCCAGTACTTC; clone size: -; J gene: TRBJ2-5; D gene: TRBD1; V gene: TRBV20-1
CDR3 protein: CASSFGGGGTEAFF; CDR3 DNA: TGTGCCAGCAGCTTCGGAGGAGGAGGGACTGAAGCTTTCTTT; clone size: -; J gene: TRBJ1-1; D gene: -; V gene: TRBV7-2
CDR3 protein: CAWSKGQGDGYTF; CDR3 DNA: TGTGCCTGGAGTAAAGGACAGGGAGATGGCTACACCTTC; clone size: -; J gene: TRBJ1-2; D gene: TRBD1; V gene: TRBV30
CDR3 protein: CASLREGNTEAFF; CDR3 DNA: TGTGCCAGCCTTCGGGAAGGGAACACTGAAGCTTTCTTT; clone size: -; J gene: TRBJ1-1; D gene: -; V gene: TRBV2
CDR3 protein: CASKGNANEQFF; CDR3 DNA: TGTGCCAGCAAGGGGAACGCGAATGAGCAGTTCTTC; clone size: -; J gene: TRBJ2-1; D gene: -; V gene: TRBV2
CDR3 protein: CSVAGASGVSSYNEQFF; CDR3 DNA: TGCAGCGTCGCAGGGGCTAGCGGGGTAAGCTCCTACAATGAGCAGTTCTTC; clone size: -; J gene: TRBJ2-1; D gene: TRBD2; V gene: TRBV29-1
CDR3 protein: CASSLEGFGDTQYF; CDR3 DNA: TGCGCCAGCAGCTTGGAGGGGTTCGGAGATACGCAGTATTTT; clone size: -; J gene: TRBJ2-3; D gene: -; V gene: TRBV5-1
CDR3 protein: CASTQGLAGATDTQYF; CDR3 DNA: TGTGCCAGCACCCAGGGACTAGCGGGGGCCACAGATACGCAGTATTTT; clone size: -; J gene: TRBJ2-3; D gene: TRBD2; V gene: TRBV12-3/TRBV12-4
CDR3 protein: CATSDLGYEQYF; CDR3 DNA: TGTGCCACCAGTGATTTGGGTTACGAGCAGTACTTC; clone size: -; J gene: TRBJ2-7; D gene: -; V gene: TRBV24-1
CDR3 protein: CASSLPSSGTHYEQYF; CDR3 DNA: TGTGCCAGCAGCCTTCCTTCCTCCGGGACACACTACGAGCAGTACTTC; clone size: -; J gene: TRBJ2-7; D gene: -; V gene: TRBV6-2/TRBV6-3
CDR3 protein: CASSLRLAQTQYF; CDR3 DNA: TGTGCCAGCAGCCTACGACTAGCACAGACCCAGTACTTC; clone size: -; J gene: TRBJ2-5; D gene: TRBD2; V gene: TRBV2
CDR3 protein: CASSLDGLGQGFKSEAFF; CDR3 DNA: TGTGCCAGCAGCTTAGACGGTTTGGGACAGGGTTTTAAGTCTGAAGCTTTCTTT; clone size: -; J gene: TRBJ1-1; D gene: TRBD1; V gene: TRBV7-9
CDR3 protein: CATSKVGPERETQYF; CDR3 DNA: TGTGCCACCAGCAAAGTCGGGCCTGAGCGGGAGACCCAGTACTTC; clone size: -; J gene: TRBJ2-5; D gene: -; V gene: TRBV15
CDR3 protein: CASSHGGGTNEKLFF; CDR3 DNA: TGTGCCAGCAGCCACGGAGGGGGAACTAATGAAAAACTGTTTTTT; clone size: -; J gene: TRBJ1-4; D gene: -; V gene: TRBV3-1
CDR3 protein: CASRLQGSGANVLTF; CDR3 DNA: TGTGCCAGCAGGTTACAGGGTTCTGGGGCCAACGTCCTGACTTTC; clone size: -; J gene: TRBJ2-6; D gene: -; V gene: TRBV7-2
CDR3 protein: CASSFWLSYEQYF; CDR3 DNA: TGTGCCAGCAGCTTCTGGTTATCCTACGAGCAGTACTTC; clone size: -; J gene: TRBJ2-7; D gene: -; V gene: TRBV5-4
CDR3 protein: CASSFQETQYF; CDR3 DNA: TGTGCCAGCAGCTTCCAAGAGACCCAGTACTTC; clone size: few; J gene: TRBJ2-5; D gene: -; V gene: TRBV7-6
CDR3 protein: CASSATGWGVSYEQYF; CDR3 DNA: TGTGCCAGCAGCGCCACCGGCTGGGGGGTCTCCTACGAGCAGTACTTC; clone size: -; J gene: TRBJ2-7; D gene: -; V gene: TRBV7-8
CDR3 protein: CASSLRDRNTEAFF; CDR3 DNA: TGTGCCAGCAGCCTCCGGGACAGGAACACTGAAGCTTTCTTT; clone size: -; J gene: TRBJ1-1; D gene: TRBD1; V gene: TRBV6-2/TRBV6-3
CDR3 protein: CSARAQLAGASTDTQYF; CDR3 DNA: TGCAGTGCTAGGGCCCAACTAGCGGGGGCCAGCACAGATACGCAGTATTTT; clone size: -; J gene: TRBJ2-3; D gene: TRBD2; V gene: TRBV20-1